Listed here are 6 T cell receptor beta chains from one sample, sequenced in a study of shared clonotypes between healthy human individuals. Positive CCR7 selection of CD45RO-negative cells yielded the naive CD8 cells, and terminally differentiated effector memory CD45RA+ cells were excluded. Method: immunoSEQ multiplex PCR; TCRdb's copy keeps in-frame clones and lacks some. The data hold around 1,900,000 clones, with roughly 93% observed a single time. The specimen sequenced was naive CD8+ T cells from PBMCs. These receptors came from a man aged 18 to 29 in good health. Some clones in this sample may be carry-over from other donors' samples.

The CDR3 nucleotides are TGTGCCAGCAGTTTACTCCCGGGACAGGGCCTGAACACTGAAGCTTTCTTT. This translates into CASSLLPGQGLNTEAFF. V and J are TRBV27 and TRBJ1-1; TRBD1 aligns across 9 bases. The junction had 7 bases not matched to a gene; V was cut back by 2 bases and J by 0 bases. CDR3 size: 17 residues. CDR1 MNHEY and CDR2 SMNVEV come from the germline V gene (reference sequence).

The V call is TRBV7-9, the J call TRBJ1-2; D gene ambiguous. This CDR3 region has 13 residues. Germline V CDR1 and CDR2: SEHNR, FQNEAQ (reference sequence). Trimming removed 7 bases from V and 7 bases from J, with 16 bases in between. Here the CDR3 reads CASTQTNLGGYTF. Written as DNA, the CDR3 is TGTGCCAGCACGCAAACTAACCTTGGTGGCTACACCTTC.

This clone was recorded once. The chain recombines TRBV28 with TRBJ2-3; D call uncertain. CDR1 is MDHEN and CDR2 is SYDVKM in the germline V gene. The CDR3 contains 14 residues. The ends were cut back, 4 bases at V and 5 bases at J, with 13 bases in the middle. Here the CDR3 DNA reads TGTGCCAGCAGTTCGGGTCTAGGCGGAGATACGCAGTATTTT. It encodes CASSSGLGGDTQYF.

This chain links TRBV11-2 with TRBJ2-1; possible D gene TRBD2, 5 bases. Germline assignment: CDR1 SGHAT and CDR2 FQNNGV. The CDR3 loop spans 14 amino acids. V was shortened by 1 base and J by 6 bases, with 10 bases between the two germline ends. In DNA form, the CDR3 reads TGTGCCAGCAGCTTAGCGGGGTCGGCCAATGAGCAGTTCTTC. As protein: CASSLAGSANEQFF.

This sequence joins TRBV27 and TRBJ2-2; D remains ambiguous. V was clipped by 5 bases and J by 6 bases, with 13 bases between them. Germline V gives CDR1 MNHEY, CDR2 SMNVEV (reference sequence). This CDR3 has 14 residues. In DNA, the CDR3 is TGTGCCAGCAGTGCGGACGGTGGATCCGGGGAGCTGTTTTTT. Protein product: CASSADGGSGELFF.

J is TRBJ2-2 and V is TRBV10-1; D unresolved. Germline CDR1 and CDR2: WNHNN and SYGVQD (reference sequence). This CDR3 contains 14 residues. CDR3 sequence reads: CAKGPSRGTGELFF. The CDR3, as DNA: TGCGCGAAAGGGCCCTCCCGCGGCACCGGGGAGCTGTTTTTT.